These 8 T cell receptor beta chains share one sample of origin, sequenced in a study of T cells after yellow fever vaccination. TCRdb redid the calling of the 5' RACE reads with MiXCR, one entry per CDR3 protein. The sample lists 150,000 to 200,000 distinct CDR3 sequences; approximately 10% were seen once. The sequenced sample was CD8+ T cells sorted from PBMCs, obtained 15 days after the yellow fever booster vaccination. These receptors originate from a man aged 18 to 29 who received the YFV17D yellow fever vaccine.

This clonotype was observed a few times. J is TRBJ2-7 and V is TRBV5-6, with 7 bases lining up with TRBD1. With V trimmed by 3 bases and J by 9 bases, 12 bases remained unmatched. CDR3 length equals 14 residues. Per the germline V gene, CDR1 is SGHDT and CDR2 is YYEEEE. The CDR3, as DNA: TGTGCCAGCAGCTCAGACAGGGATCTTGGGGCGCAGTACGTC. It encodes CASSSDRDLGAQYV.

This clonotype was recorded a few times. The CDR3 sequence is CASRPPLSGTDYGYTF. The CDR3 DNA follows: TGTGCCAGCAGGCCTCCCTTGTCCGGGACAGACTATGGCTACACCTTC. The chain combines TRBV12-3 or TRBV12-4 with TRBJ1-2; 7 bases agree with TRBD1. V gave up 6 bases and J gave up 3 bases; unmatched junction bases: 13. This CDR3 has 16 residues.

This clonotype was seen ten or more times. In nucleotides, the CDR3 is TGTGCCAGCAGCCTCCTAGCGGCCGGAGGGTACAATGAGCAGTTCTTC. Translation gives CASSLLAAGGYNEQFF. The V call is TRBV11-2, the J call TRBJ2-1; 7 bases align to TRBD2. This CDR3 is built from 16 residues. With 5 bases clipped from V and 4 bases from J, the junction kept 11 bases outside the gene matches. CDR1 and CDR2 from the germline V gene are SGHAT and FQNNGV.

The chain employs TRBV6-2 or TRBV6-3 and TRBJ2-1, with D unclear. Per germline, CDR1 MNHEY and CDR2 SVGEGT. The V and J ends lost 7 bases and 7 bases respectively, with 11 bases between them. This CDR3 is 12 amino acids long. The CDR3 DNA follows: TGTGCCAGCACCCCAGGTCGGAATGAGCAGTTCTTC. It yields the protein CASTPGRNEQFF.

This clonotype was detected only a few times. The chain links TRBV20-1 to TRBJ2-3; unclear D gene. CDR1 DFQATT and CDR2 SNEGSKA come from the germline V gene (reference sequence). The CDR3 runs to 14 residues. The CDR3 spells CRTWAANDTDTQYF. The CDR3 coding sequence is TGCAGGACCTGGGCAGCGAATGACACAGATACGCAGTATTTT.

CDR3 sequence: CASSVGYPRGKDQPQHF. The CDR3 bases are TGTGCCAGCAGCGTTGGCTACCCCCGGGGGAAGGATCAGCCCCAGCATTTT. V and J are TRBV9 and TRBJ1-5; a weak D match, TRBD1 (5 bases). Germline CDR1 reads SGDLS; CDR2 reads YYNGEE. Trimming shortened V by 2 bases and J by 5 bases, and 20 bases separated the two germline ends. The length of the CDR3 is 17 residues. Full variable domain (rest looked up from reference TRBV9 and TRBJ1-5): DSGVTQTPKHLITATGQRVTLRCSPRSGDLSVYWYQQSLDQGLQFLIQYYNGEERAKGNILERFSAQQFPDLHSELNLSSLELGDSALYFCASSVGYPRGKDQPQHFGDGTRLSIL.

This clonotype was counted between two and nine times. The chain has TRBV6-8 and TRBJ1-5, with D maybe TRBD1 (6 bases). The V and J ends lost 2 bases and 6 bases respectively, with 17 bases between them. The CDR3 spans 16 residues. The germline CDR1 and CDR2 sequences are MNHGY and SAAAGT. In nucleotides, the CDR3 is TGTGCCAGCAGTTACCCTCGCAGGGGAATAGGTCAGCCCCAGCATTTT. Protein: CASSYPRRGIGQPQHF.

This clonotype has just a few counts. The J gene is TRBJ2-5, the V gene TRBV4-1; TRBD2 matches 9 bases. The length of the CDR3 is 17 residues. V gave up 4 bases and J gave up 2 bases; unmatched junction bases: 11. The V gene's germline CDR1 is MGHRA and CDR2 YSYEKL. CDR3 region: CASSPYKTSGLQETQYF. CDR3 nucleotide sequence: TGCGCCAGCAGCCCGTACAAGACTAGCGGATTACAAGAGACCCAGTACTTC.